The clone carrying this T cell receptor beta chain was detected many times. Its target is unknown. The length of the CDR3 is 17 residues. V shed 6 bases and J 0 bases; nucleotides not matched to a gene: 14. CDR1 and CDR2 (germline): DFQATT, SNEGSKA (reference sequence). TCRdb ran MiXCR on the reads and lists one entry per CDR3 protein. The table shows a few hundred thousand distinct CDR3 sequences, with roughly 15% occurring only once. These data are taken from a study of T cell repertoires in cytomegalovirus infection. General observations from the study: HLA-C-restricted, CMV-specific TCR beta clonotypes were dominant ex vivo.

The source material was PBMCs. V is TRBV20-1 and J is TRBJ2-1; 7 nucleotides align to TRBD2. This TCR was recovered from a human donor in good health (CMV status not recorded). Some clones in this sample may be carry-over from other donors' samples. The DNA for the CDR3 is TGCAGTGCCGAGGCATCAGGCGGGGGTTTCTCCTACAATGAGCAGTTCTTC. Translation gives CSAEASGGGFSYNEQFF.